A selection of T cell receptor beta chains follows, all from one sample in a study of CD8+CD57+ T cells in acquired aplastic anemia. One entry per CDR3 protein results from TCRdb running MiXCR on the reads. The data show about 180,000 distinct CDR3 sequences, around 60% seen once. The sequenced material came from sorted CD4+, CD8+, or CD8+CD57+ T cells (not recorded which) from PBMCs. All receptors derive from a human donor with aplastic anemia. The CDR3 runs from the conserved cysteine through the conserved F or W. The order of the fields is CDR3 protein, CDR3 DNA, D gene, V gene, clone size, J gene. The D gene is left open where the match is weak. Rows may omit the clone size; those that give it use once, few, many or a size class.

CASRLSGELFF	TGTGCCAGCAGGTTGAGCGGGGAGCTGTTTTTT	.	TRBV7-3	.	TRBJ2-2
CASSFAVRVEKNTEAFF	TGCGCCAGCAGCTTTGCCGTCAGGGTTGAGAAGAACACTGAAGCTTTCTTT	.	TRBV5-1	.	TRBJ1-1
CSAKGQVNEQYF	TGCAGTGCCAAAGGACAGGTGAACGAGCAGTACTTC	TRBD1	TRBV20-1	.	TRBJ2-7
CATSDAPGQSGTTNTGELFF	TGTGCCACCAGTGATGCTCCGGGACAGAGCGGGACTACGAACACCGGGGAGCTGTTTTTT	.	TRBV24-1	.	TRBJ2-2
CASGLSSDGALGEQYF	TGTGCTAGTGGTTTGAGTTCCGACGGGGCGCTGGGCGAGCAGTACTTC	.	TRBV12-5	many	TRBJ2-7
CASTEATNEKLFF	TGTGCCAGCACCGAAGCAACTAATGAAAAACTGTTTTTT	.	TRBV2	.	TRBJ1-4
CASSLAQGGQPQHF	TGCGCCAGCAGCTTGGCCCAGGGAGGCCAGCCCCAGCATTTT	.	TRBV5-1	.	TRBJ1-5
CASSLGQATSSNQPQHF	TGCGCCAGCAGCTTAGGACAGGCTACCTCTAGCAATCAGCCCCAGCATTTT	TRBD1	TRBV5-1	once	TRBJ1-5
CSVEDPWQAGPQHF	TGCAGCGTTGAAGATCCCTGGCAGGCGGGGCCCCAGCATTTT	.	TRBV29-1	.	TRBJ1-5
CASSDRSDSYEQYF	TGTGCCAGCAGTGACCGCTCTGACAGCTACGAGCAGTACTTC	.	TRBV25-1	many	TRBJ2-7
CASSEEGQPQHF	TGTGCCAGCAGTGAAGAAGGGCAGCCCCAGCATTTT	.	TRBV2	.	TRBJ1-5
CASSQEMTGLDGYTF	TGCGCCAGCAGCCAAGAGATGACAGGGTTAGATGGCTACACCTTC	TRBD1	TRBV4-3	.	TRBJ1-2
CASSEGVTEGIRNTIYF	TGCGCCAGCAGTGAGGGGGTAACGGAAGGTATTAGGAACACCATATATTTT	.	TRBV10-2	.	TRBJ1-3
CASSMAEGYIQYF	TGTGCCAGTAGTATGGCGGAGGGGTACATTCAGTACTTC	.	TRBV19	many	TRBJ2-4
CASGTSGSRNEQFF	TGTGCCAGCGGGACTAGCGGGAGTAGGAATGAGCAGTTCTTC	TRBD2	TRBV2	.	TRBJ2-1
CSARQGTGGLWDYGYTF	TGCAGTGCTAGGCAGGGGACAGGGGGCCTCTGGGACTATGGCTACACCTTC	TRBD1	TRBV20-1	.	TRBJ1-2
CASSVQVGDLYSNQPQHF	TGTGCCAGCAGCGTACAGGTAGGGGACCTTTATAGCAATCAGCCCCAGCATTTT	.	TRBV9	.	TRBJ1-5
CASSQIYSEGSYEQYF	TGTGCCAGCAGCCAAATCTACAGCGAGGGTTCCTACGAGCAGTACTTC	.	TRBV16	many	TRBJ2-7
CASRERDYEQYF	TGTGCCAGCAGGGAACGGGACTACGAGCAGTACTTC	.	TRBV2	few	TRBJ2-7
CASSEKGSYNEQFF	TGTGCCAGCAGTGAAAAGGGGAGCTACAATGAGCAGTTCTTC	.	TRBV2	.	TRBJ2-1